This T cell receptor (beta chain) was found in a study of spatial heterogeneity in lung cancer. TCRdb used MiXCR to reprocess the 5' RACE reads, holding one entry per CDR3 protein. Among over 10,000 distinct CDR3 sequences listed, about 5% were seen once. Germline V gives CDR1 LGHNT, CDR2 FRNRAP. This CDR3 is 11 amino acids long. V dropped 6 bases and J dropped 6 bases, with 7 bases sitting between them. Stated time point: sample taken at primary tumor resection. This clonotype was seen ten or more times. Its matching antigen is unknown. General study findings and limits: Tumor mutation counts were tracked by expanded intratumoral alpha and beta TCR counts.

The chain carries TRBV12-5 and TRBJ2-3; D call uncertain. Here the sequenced sample was lung tumor tissue, taken at surgery. This TCR was recovered from a male donor with early-stage non-small cell lung cancer. CDR3 amino acids: CASGPRDTQYF. CDR3 nucleotides: TGTGCTAGTGGCCCTCGGGATACGCAGTATTTT. Full variable domain (rest looked up from reference TRBV12-5 and TRBJ2-3): DARVTQTPRHKVTEMGQEVTMRCQPILGHNTVFWYRQTMMQGLELLAYFRNRAPLDDSGMPKDRFSAEMPDATLATLKIQPSEPRDSAVYFCASGPRDTQYFGPGTRLTVL.